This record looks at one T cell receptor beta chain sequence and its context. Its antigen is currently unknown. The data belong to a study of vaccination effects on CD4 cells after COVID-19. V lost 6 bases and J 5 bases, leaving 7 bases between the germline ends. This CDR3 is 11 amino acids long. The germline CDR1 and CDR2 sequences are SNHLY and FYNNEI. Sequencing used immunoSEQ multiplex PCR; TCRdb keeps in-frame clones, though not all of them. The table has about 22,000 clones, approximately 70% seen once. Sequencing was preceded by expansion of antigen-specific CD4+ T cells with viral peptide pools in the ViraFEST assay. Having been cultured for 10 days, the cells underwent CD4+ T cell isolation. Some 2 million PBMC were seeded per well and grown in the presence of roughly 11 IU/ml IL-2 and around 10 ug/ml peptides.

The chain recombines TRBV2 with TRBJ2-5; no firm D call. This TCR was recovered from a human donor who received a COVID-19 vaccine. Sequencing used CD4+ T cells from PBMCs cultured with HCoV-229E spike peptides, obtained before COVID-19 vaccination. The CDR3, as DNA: TGTGCCAGCAGCCGCAGGGAGACCCAGTACTTC. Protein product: CASSRRETQYF.